The 6 T cell receptor beta chains in this list originate from one sample, sequenced in a study of T cell repertoires in cytomegalovirus infection. TCRdb reprocessed the reads via MiXCR and lists one record per CDR3 protein. The data show about 500,000 distinct CDR3 sequences, with 30% to 40% seen just once and roughly a sixth held by the top ten. These TCRs are of unknown antigen specificity. The sample here was cultured PBMCs, taken from culture after CMV antigen stimulation. The receptor source for this set is a human donor in good health (CMV status not recorded). Some clones in this sample may be carry-over from other donors' samples.

This sequence joins TRBV4-1 and TRBJ2-2, with D possibly being TRBD2 (5 bases). The length of the CDR3 is 15 residues. V dropped 1 base and J dropped 4 bases, with 10 bases sitting between them. Per germline, CDR1 MGHRA and CDR2 YSYEKL. In DNA, the CDR3 is TGCGCCAGCAGCCAAGGACTATCAAGCACCGGGGAGCTGTTTTTT. Its translation is CASSQGLSSTGELFF.

There are a few counts of this clonotype. The gene calls are TRBV7-2 and TRBJ2-6, with 10 bases that match TRBD2. After removal of 5 bases from V and 0 bases from J, the junction contained 4 bases not matched to a gene. CDR1 SGHTA and CDR2 FQGNSA come from the germline V gene. CDR3 length equals 17 residues. Here the CDR3 DNA reads TGTGCCAGCAGCCAGAGCGGGAGGGGCTCTGGGGCCAACGTCCTGACTTTC. Protein sequence: CASSQSGRGSGANVLTF.

The chain combines TRBV7-4 with TRBJ1-1; TRBD1 matches at 7 bases. Looked up from germline, CDR1 is SGHVT and CDR2 is SQSDAQ. This CDR3 comprises 13 residues. The V segment lost 5 bases and the J segment 4 bases; nucleotides outside the gene matches: 4. The CDR3 here is CASSTGEGTEAFF. The CDR3 DNA reads as TGTGCCAGCAGCACAGGGGAGGGCACTGAAGCTTTCTTT.

CDR3 residues: CASSYRSGSTDTQYF. CDR3 DNA: TGTGCCAGCAGTTACCGGTCAGGTAGCACAGATACGCAGTATTTT. This chain links TRBV6-6 with TRBJ2-3; D not certain. Germline V gene sequence: CDR1 MNHNY, CDR2 SVGAGI (reference sequence). The CDR3 is made up of 15 amino acids. V was clipped by 2 bases and J by 0 bases, with 9 bases between them.

The chain combines TRBV5-1 with TRBJ2-2; D is uncertain. V lost 4 bases and J lost 5, with 15 bases in between. Germline V lookup: CDR1 SGHRS, CDR2 YFSETQ. CDR3 length: 15 amino acids. CDR3 protein: CASSLGVVATGELFF. In DNA, the CDR3 is TGCGCCAGCAGCCTCGGTGTAGTTGCGACCGGGGAGCTGTTTTTT.

This clonotype was seen more than once but under ten times. The V call is TRBV30, the J call TRBJ1-5; 10 bases fit TRBD1. The CDR3 loop spans 14 amino acids. The V and J ends lost 4 bases and 7 bases, in that order; junction bases with no gene match: 7. Germline V gene data show CDR1 as GTSNPN and CDR2 as SVGIG (reference sequence). The CDR3 DNA follows: TGTGCCTGGAACACCGGGACAGGGGTCCAGCCCCAGCATTTT. This sequence encodes CAWNTGTGVQPQHF.